This record looks at one TCR beta chain sequence and its context. Its target is unknown. This table comes from immunoSEQ multiplex PCR, and its TCRdb copy is limited to in-frame clones, with some not included. The data show 85,000 to 120,000 clones, 75% to 90% seen once. Trimming cost V 3 bases and J 7 bases, with 13 bases left between them. The CDR3 length is 15 residues. Germline CDR1 is MDHEN and CDR2 is SYDVKM. The sample is drawn from a study of T cell responses to AZD1222 COVID-19 vaccine. Study results and caveats: CD4 TCRs covered the whole spike, strongest at regions 160-218 and 743-854.

This TCR came from an adult in good health. The rearrangement joins TRBV28 to TRBJ1-6; D is unresolved. Sequences were derived from peripheral blood, sampled on day 0 of AZD1222 vaccination. CDR3 nucleotides: TGTGCCAGCAGTTTCGGAGGTACGGGAAATTCACCCCTCCACTTT. Residues: CASSFGGTGNSPLHF.